This record covers a single T cell receptor (beta chain). Its antigen is undetermined. This sample was included in a study of cytomegalovirus exposure and HLA in healthy donors. The germline V gene encodes CDR1 SGHRS and CDR2 YFSETQ. The V end lost 3 bases, the J end lost 4 bases, and 16 bases lay between the germline ends. The CDR3 length is 15 residues. In the PCR, 60 Vbeta and 13 Jbeta primers were used. Clones were read by immunoSEQ multiplex PCR, and TCRdb kept only the in-frame ones, dropping some. The sample consists of 130,000 or so clones, about 77% of them appearing once. Regarding the study as a whole: The number of N-insertions in an Asian-associated ancestry cluster was reportedly below the approximately 680-donor mean in a later analysis.

The chain carries TRBV5-1 and TRBJ2-5, with D tentatively TRBD1 (6 bases). The receptor was isolated from a female donor in good health and CMV-seronegative. Sequencing was carried out using PBMCs. The CDR3 DNA reads as TGCGCCAGCAGCTCCGGAGGTGGGACACCAGAGACCCAGTACTTC. This gives the protein CASSSGGGTPETQYF.